The next 10 T cell receptor beta chains were all read from a single sample in a study of spatial heterogeneity in lung cancer. MiXCR was run by TCRdb on the 5' RACE reads, yielding one entry per CDR3 protein. Of around 41,000 distinct CDR3 sequences listed, around 21% are singletons. Stated time point: blood at routine non-recurrence follow-up after resection. The source was PBMCs, collected at follow-up. The receptors were sampled from a female donor with early-stage non-small cell lung cancer.

The chain carries TRBV5-1 and TRBJ1-6; the D gene is possibly TRBD1 (5 bases). Trimming left V 0 bases short and J 7 bases short, with 11 bases between. The CDR3 is 15 residues long. CDR1 and CDR2 (germline): SGHRS, YFSETQ. In DNA, the CDR3 is TGCGCCAGCAGCTTGGCTGGGACGGGAAATTCACCCCTCCACTTT. It translates to CASSLAGTGNSPLHF.

This clonotype was detected many times. The CDR3 here is CASSLAGENNEQFF. Written as DNA, the CDR3 is TGCGCCAGCAGCTTGGCCGGGGAGAACAATGAGCAGTTCTTC. The rearrangement joins TRBV5-1 to TRBJ2-1; maybe TRBD2 (5 bases). V lost 0 bases to trimming and J lost 5 bases, with 9 bases between them. Germline V lookup: CDR1 SGHRS, CDR2 YFSETQ. The CDR3 totals 14 residues.

The chain has TRBV15 and TRBJ1-1, with unresolved D. The V end was cut by 5 bases, the J end by 4 bases, with 5 bases between. Germline CDR1 and CDR2: LNHNV and YYDKDF (reference sequence). The CDR3 covers 11 residues. Written as DNA, the CDR3 is TGTGCCACCAGCGGAGGCACTGAAGCTTTCTTT. Amino acid sequence: CATSGGTEAFF. Complete variable domain (other parts from reference TRBV15 and TRBJ1-1): DAMVIQNPRYQVTQFGKPVTLSCSQTLNHNVMYWYQQKSSQAPKLLFHYYDKDFNNEADTPDNFQSRRPNTSFCFLDIRSPGLGDTAMYLCATSGGTEAFFGQGTRLTVV.

The rearrangement joins TRBV3-1 to TRBJ1-4, with a weak D call TRBD1 (5 bases). The CDR3 length is 14 residues. Germline V gives CDR1 LGHDT, CDR2 YNNKEL (reference sequence). Trimming stripped 0 bases from V and 13 bases from J, with 15 bases between. The CDR3 region has the DNA TGTGCCAGCAGCCAAGAAGGTTGGAGGGGCGCACTGTTTTTT. Translating gives CASSQEGWRGALFF.

The V call is TRBV6-5, the J call TRBJ2-3; no reliable D call. Germline V CDR1 and CDR2: MNHEY, SVGAGI. The CDR3 extends over 16 amino acids. Trimming left V 5 bases short and J 0 bases short, with 15 bases between. The CDR3 DNA is TGTGCCAGCAGTCGCCTAGACCGCTCTAGCACAGATACGCAGTATTTT. Translated: CASSRLDRSSTDTQYF.

This chain links TRBV4-1 with TRBJ2-7; D is uncertain. Germline assignment: CDR1 MGHRA and CDR2 YSYEKL. Deletions cut 2 bases from V and 0 bases from J, with 11 bases between. The CDR3 sequence is 15 residues long. DNA of the CDR3: TGCGCCAGCAGCCAATTTGCGTTGACCTCCTACGAGCAGTACGTC. Its protein is CASSQFALTSYEQYV.

This clonotype was counted only a few times. This rearrangement joins TRBV7-9 to TRBJ2-1; TRBD2 agrees at 8 bases. V shed 0 bases and J 7 bases; nucleotides not matched to a gene: 11. The CDR3 is made up of 17 amino acids. From germline, CDR1 is SEHNR and CDR2 FQNEAQ (reference sequence). CDR3 protein: CASSLAVGIAGTNEQFF. The DNA of the CDR3 is TGTGCCAGCAGCTTAGCGGTAGGGATAGCGGGGACGAATGAGCAGTTCTTC.

Concerning this clonotype: This may be a read error: a much more frequent sequence differs by one nucleotide. V gene TRBV29-1 combines with J gene TRBJ2-7; D not certain. The CDR3 spans 13 residues. CDR1 is SQVTM, CDR2 ANQGSEA, per germline. The CDR3 region has the DNA TGCGGCGTTGCCAAGTCTGGGTCCTACGAGCAGTACTTC. The encoded protein is CGVAKSGSYEQYF.

This clonotype occurred a few times. The gene calls are TRBV20-1 and TRBJ1-4; no firm D call. Germline V gene lookup returns CDR1 DFQATT and CDR2 SNEGSKA (reference sequence). This CDR3 spans 14 amino acids. Trimming stripped 3 bases from V and 8 bases from J, with 16 bases between. The CDR3 region is CSARGKGGGEKLFF. As DNA, the CDR3 is TGCAGTGCTAGGGGGAAGGGAGGAGGAGAAAAACTGTTTTTT.

The chain uses TRBV7-9 and TRBJ2-2, with TRBD2 matching 12 bases. V lost 4 bases, J lost 4 bases, and 4 bases stayed unmatched. This CDR3 region has 16 residues. CDR1 and CDR2 (germline): SEHNR, FQNEAQ (reference sequence). The CDR3 reads CASSSRLAGVTGELFF. The CDR3 region has the DNA TGTGCCAGCAGCTCCCGACTAGCGGGGGTCACCGGGGAGCTGTTTTTT.